The T cell receptor beta chain described here comes from a study of TIL therapy for anti-PD-1-resistant metastatic lung cancer. Time point indicated: pre-treatment sample, taken before nivolumab and TIL therapy. Most excised metastases sampled were pleural nodules or supraclavicular lymph nodes. The libraries were made with immunoSEQ v3. Sequencing was performed with immunoSEQ multiplex PCR; in TCRdb, only in-frame clones are kept and a portion is missing. Of about 7,200 clones in the sample, over 65% were seen once. The germline V gene encodes CDR1 SGHVS and CDR2 FNYEAQ. The CDR3 has 15 amino acids. The V end lost 5 bases, the J end lost 8 bases, and 18 bases lay between the germline ends.

The origin of this receptor is a person aged 25 to 85 with non-small cell lung cancer. This material consisted of tumor tissue, taken at baseline. This rearrangement joins TRBV7-6 to TRBJ2-2; the D is unclear. In DNA, the CDR3 is TGTGCCAGCAGCCGCCGCTTGGTGGAAGGTGGGGAGCTGTTTTTT. It encodes CASSRRLVEGGELFF.